This paragraph reports one T cell receptor (beta chain). The target antigen is unknown. The sample is drawn from a study of shared clonotypes between healthy human individuals. Study findings and constraints: Clonotype sharing among donors was thought likely to change with sequencing depth.

The assay was immunoSEQ multiplex PCR, and TCRdb's table has in-frame clones only and misses some. The repertoire holds approximately 1.9 million clones, with 93% as singletons. Naive-designated CD8 cells lacked CD45RO, were positively enriched for CCR7, and omitted terminally differentiated effector memory CD45RA+ cells. The receptor was derived from a man between 18 and 35 years old in good health. Some clones in this sample may be carry-over from other donors' samples. Sequenced sample: naive CD8+ T cells from PBMCs.

The CDR3 coding sequence is TGTGCCAGCAGCTTACGGACTAGCCCCTCTTTTGAGCAGTTCTTC. Protein: CASSLRTSPSFEQFF. The V and J genes are TRBV7-9 and TRBJ2-1; 8 bases are shared with TRBD2. The V gene's germline CDR1 is SEHNR and CDR2 FQNEAQ (reference sequence). V was pared by 2 bases and J by 9 bases, with 9 bases of the junction left unmatched. The CDR3 is 15 residues long.